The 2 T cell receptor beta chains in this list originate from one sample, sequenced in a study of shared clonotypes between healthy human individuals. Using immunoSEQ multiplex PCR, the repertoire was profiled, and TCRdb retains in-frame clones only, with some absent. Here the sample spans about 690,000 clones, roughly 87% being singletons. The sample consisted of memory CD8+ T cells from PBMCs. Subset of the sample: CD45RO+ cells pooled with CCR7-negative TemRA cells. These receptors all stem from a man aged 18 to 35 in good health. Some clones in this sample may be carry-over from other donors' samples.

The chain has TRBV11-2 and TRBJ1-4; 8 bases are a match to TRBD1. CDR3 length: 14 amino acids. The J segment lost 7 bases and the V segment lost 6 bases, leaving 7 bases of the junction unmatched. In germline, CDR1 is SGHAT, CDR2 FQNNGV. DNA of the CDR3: TGTGCCAGCAGGTCCGGGACAGGCGGTGAAAAACTGTTTTTT. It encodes CASRSGTGGEKLFF.

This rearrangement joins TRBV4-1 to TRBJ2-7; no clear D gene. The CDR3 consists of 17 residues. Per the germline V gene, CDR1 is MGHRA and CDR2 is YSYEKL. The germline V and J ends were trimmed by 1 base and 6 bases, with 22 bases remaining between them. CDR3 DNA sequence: TGCGCCAGCAGCCAAGTTAGTTCCGGACGCGCCCCCCGCGAGCAGTACTTC. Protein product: CASSQVSSGRAPREQYF.